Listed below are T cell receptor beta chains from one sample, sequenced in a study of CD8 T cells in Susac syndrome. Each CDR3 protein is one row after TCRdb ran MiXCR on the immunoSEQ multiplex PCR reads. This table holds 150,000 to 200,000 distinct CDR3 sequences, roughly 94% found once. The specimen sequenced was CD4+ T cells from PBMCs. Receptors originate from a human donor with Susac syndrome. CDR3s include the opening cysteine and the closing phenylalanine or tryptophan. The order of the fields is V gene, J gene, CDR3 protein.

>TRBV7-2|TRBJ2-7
CASSGSGGPTYEQYF
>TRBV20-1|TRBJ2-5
CSAIRKETETQYF
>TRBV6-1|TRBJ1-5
CASSADRSQPQHF
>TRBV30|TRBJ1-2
CAWSITNYGYTF
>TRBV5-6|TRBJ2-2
CASSSRIKRGESGELFF
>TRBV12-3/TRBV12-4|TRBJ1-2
CASSFGSRGANYGYTF
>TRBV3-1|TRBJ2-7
CASRLGQGIYEQYF
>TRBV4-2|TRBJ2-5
CASSQDGAGNKETQYF
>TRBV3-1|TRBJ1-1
CASSHGTEAFF
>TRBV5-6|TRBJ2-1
CASSPHLAGGYNEQFF
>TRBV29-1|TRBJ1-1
CSALPATEAFF
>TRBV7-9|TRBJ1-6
CAIDRQGLVYSPLHF
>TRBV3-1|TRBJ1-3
CASTLSVVGSGNTIYF
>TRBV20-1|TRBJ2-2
CSAKGQGAIGELFF
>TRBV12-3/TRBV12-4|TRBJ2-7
CASSFRASGYEQYF
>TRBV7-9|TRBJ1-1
CASSFGDGIEAFF
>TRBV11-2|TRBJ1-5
CASSLDLQARGNQPQHF
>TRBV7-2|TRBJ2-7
CASSSWITPAREQYF
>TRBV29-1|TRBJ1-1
CSFTRTASTEAFF
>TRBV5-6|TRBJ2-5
CASSFQAGGRETQYF
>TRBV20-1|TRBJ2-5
CRARDVRQETQYF
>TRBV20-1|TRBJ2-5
CSPRRDLQETQYF
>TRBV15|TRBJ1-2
CATSRGIPRSDGYTF
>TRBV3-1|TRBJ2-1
CASSQRGRGVNEQFF